A selection of T cell receptor beta chains follows, all from one sample in a study of Graves' ophthalmopathy and Graves' hyperthyroidism. TCRdb reanalysed the multiplex PCR reads using MiXCR and keeps one entry per CDR3 protein. The top ten hold 8% to 10% of the sample, which has about 480,000 distinct CDR3 sequences, around 15% seen once. The sequencing sample was made of blood. These receptors were obtained from a woman in her thirties with Graves' ophthalmopathy. CDR3s include the opening cysteine and the closing phenylalanine or tryptophan. Each record gives: J gene, V gene, CDR3 protein.

J gene: TRBJ1-6; V gene: TRBV11-2; CDR3 protein: CASSPRQEYNSPLHF
J gene: TRBJ2-7; V gene: TRBV28; CDR3 protein: CASSPQSSGAFSYEQYF
J gene: TRBJ2-7; V gene: TRBV11-2; CDR3 protein: CASSSSPDGYEQYF
J gene: TRBJ2-5; V gene: TRBV4-1; CDR3 protein: CASSPSGGRTGETQYF
J gene: TRBJ1-2; V gene: TRBV12-3/TRBV12-4; CDR3 protein: CASSKGQTAYYGYTF
J gene: TRBJ1-2; V gene: TRBV27; CDR3 protein: CASSPDRKRYYGYTF
J gene: TRBJ1-2; V gene: TRBV6-1; CDR3 protein: CASSGNGGYTF
J gene: TRBJ1-2; V gene: TRBV5-1; CDR3 protein: CASSDRDGGNYGYTF
J gene: TRBJ1-2; V gene: TRBV15; CDR3 protein: CATSRLGRGFDGYTF
J gene: TRBJ1-1; V gene: TRBV12-3/TRBV12-4; CDR3 protein: CASSSHRGRVEAFF
J gene: TRBJ1-5; V gene: TRBV10-3; CDR3 protein: CAISESWGGSNQPQHF
J gene: TRBJ1-1; V gene: TRBV7-8; CDR3 protein: CASSAFRGNTEAFF
J gene: TRBJ1-1; V gene: TRBV20-1; CDR3 protein: CSARGQGGAEAFF
J gene: TRBJ2-5; V gene: TRBV6-2/TRBV6-3; CDR3 protein: CASSSGGGGETQYF
J gene: TRBJ2-5; V gene: TRBV19; CDR3 protein: CASSIRRDPRQTQYF
J gene: TRBJ1-1; V gene: TRBV9; CDR3 protein: CASSGAIRDTEAFF
J gene: TRBJ1-1; V gene: TRBV6-2/TRBV6-3; CDR3 protein: CASRWDTLNTEAFF
J gene: TRBJ2-2; V gene: TRBV2; CDR3 protein: CASSGTRDRNTGELFF
J gene: TRBJ2-7; V gene: TRBV6-5; CDR3 protein: CASSYSPGRSYEQYF
J gene: TRBJ1-2; V gene: TRBV2; CDR3 protein: CASSGIKVYGYTF
J gene: TRBJ2-5; V gene: TRBV28; CDR3 protein: CASSFSPPGEETQYF
J gene: TRBJ2-2; V gene: TRBV5-1; CDR3 protein: CASSLDPARYSGTGELFF
J gene: TRBJ2-5; V gene: TRBV7-2; CDR3 protein: CASRWGTGGVGTQYF
J gene: TRBJ1-5; V gene: TRBV6-5; CDR3 protein: CATSLGQGGQPQHF
J gene: TRBJ2-6; V gene: TRBV25-1; CDR3 protein: CASSELAGAGANVLTF
J gene: TRBJ1-5; V gene: TRBV28; CDR3 protein: CASSFPVRNQPQHF
J gene: TRBJ2-7; V gene: TRBV4-1; CDR3 protein: CASSQGRSEQYF
J gene: TRBJ1-2; V gene: TRBV12-3/TRBV12-4; CDR3 protein: CASSSSSAGQNYGYTF
J gene: TRBJ2-7; V gene: TRBV28; CDR3 protein: CARVGPQYF
J gene: TRBJ2-3; V gene: TRBV28; CDR3 protein: CASSSPSYQGFSTDTQYF
J gene: TRBJ2-2; V gene: TRBV28; CDR3 protein: CASSFPGQGGTGELFF
J gene: TRBJ1-5; V gene: TRBV4-1; CDR3 protein: CASSQDGAHHNQPQHF
J gene: TRBJ1-3; V gene: TRBV7-2; CDR3 protein: CASSLQWVSGNTIYF
J gene: TRBJ1-2; V gene: TRBV7-9; CDR3 protein: CASSPRFLNYGYTF
J gene: TRBJ1-2; V gene: TRBV12-3/TRBV12-4; CDR3 protein: CASSLRRGVNYGYTF
J gene: TRBJ2-2; V gene: TRBV27; CDR3 protein: CASSLGGPGELFF
J gene: TRBJ1-3; V gene: TRBV6-5; CDR3 protein: CASSLSNSGSSGNTIYF
J gene: TRBJ1-6; V gene: TRBV2; CDR3 protein: CASSELGGKSGLPLHF
J gene: TRBJ2-7; V gene: TRBV6-1; CDR3 protein: CASSEGGTGSYEQYF
J gene: TRBJ2-2; V gene: TRBV30; CDR3 protein: CAWSPGLATGELFF